This is a list of T cell receptor beta chains from one sample in a study of CD8+ T cells in alopecia areata. Profiled with immunoSEQ multiplex PCR; TCRdb holds only in-frame clones, not every one. The table lists approximately 100,000 clones, around 44% of them singletons. The material sequenced was CD4+ T cells sorted from blood. Source of these receptors: a human donor with alopecia areata. CDR3s include the opening cysteine and the closing phenylalanine or tryptophan. The order of the fields is V gene, clone size, D gene, J gene, CDR3 protein, CDR3 DNA. A D gene is named only where the DNA matches it firmly. Clone size is stated in some rows and not others, as once, few, many or a class when expanded.

V gene: TRBV29-1; clone size: .; D gene: .; J gene: TRBJ2-1; CDR3 protein: CSVEPGAYNEQFF; CDR3 DNA: TGCAGCGTGGAGCCAGGGGCTTACAATGAGCAGTTCTTC
V gene: TRBV29-1; clone size: .; D gene: .; J gene: TRBJ2-1; CDR3 protein: CSVEDQTGPNEQFF; CDR3 DNA: TGCAGCGTTGAAGATCAGACGGGGCCGAATGAGCAGTTCTTC
V gene: TRBV5-1; clone size: once; D gene: TRBD2; J gene: TRBJ2-5; CDR3 protein: CASSPGVAGEETQYF; CDR3 DNA: TGCGCCAGCAGCCCCGGTGTGGCGGGGGAAGAGACCCAGTACTTC
V gene: TRBV9; clone size: .; D gene: .; J gene: TRBJ1-1; CDR3 protein: CASSGQFETEAFF; CDR3 DNA: TGTGCCAGCAGCGGACAGTTCGAAACTGAAGCTTTCTTT
V gene: TRBV29-1; clone size: .; D gene: TRBD1; J gene: TRBJ1-1; CDR3 protein: CSVETGEGGRTEAFF; CDR3 DNA: TGCAGCGTTGAAACAGGGGAAGGAGGGCGGACTGAAGCTTTCTTT
V gene: TRBV6-6; clone size: few; D gene: .; J gene: TRBJ2-4; CDR3 protein: CASSPPGANIQYF; CDR3 DNA: TGTGCCAGCAGCCCCCCCGGGGCAAACATTCAGTACTTC
V gene: TRBV4-3; clone size: .; D gene: TRBD1; J gene: TRBJ2-7; CDR3 protein: CASSRRTGPYEQYF; CDR3 DNA: TGCGCCAGCAGCCGCCGGACAGGGCCTTACGAGCAGTACTTC
V gene: TRBV29-1; clone size: .; D gene: TRBD1; J gene: TRBJ1-2; CDR3 protein: CSAGDRDYGYTF; CDR3 DNA: TGCAGCGCCGGGGACAGGGACTATGGCTACACCTTC
V gene: TRBV18; clone size: .; D gene: TRBD2; J gene: TRBJ2-1; CDR3 protein: CASSPGLAGASYNEQFF; CDR3 DNA: TGTGCCAGCTCACCAGGACTAGCGGGAGCCTCATACAATGAGCAGTTCTTC
V gene: TRBV6-1; clone size: few; D gene: TRBD2; J gene: TRBJ2-1; CDR3 protein: CASSLSGRYNEQFF; CDR3 DNA: TGTGCCAGCAGTCTTAGCGGGAGGTACAATGAGCAGTTCTTC
V gene: TRBV7-2; clone size: many; D gene: TRBD1; J gene: TRBJ1-2; CDR3 protein: CASSWKGQVYGYTF; CDR3 DNA: TGTGCCAGCAGCTGGAAGGGACAGGTTTATGGCTACACCTTC
V gene: TRBV11-2; clone size: .; D gene: .; J gene: TRBJ2-2; CDR3 protein: CASSERRVGELFF; CDR3 DNA: TGTGCCAGCAGCGAAAGGCGAGTCGGGGAGCTGTTTTTT
V gene: TRBV29-1; clone size: few; D gene: .; J gene: TRBJ2-7; CDR3 protein: CSGGRGGLGDEQYF; CDR3 DNA: TGCAGCGGCGGCAGGGGGGGGCTCGGGGACGAGCAGTACTTC
V gene: TRBV6-5; clone size: few; D gene: .; J gene: TRBJ1-5; CDR3 protein: CASAALPSGPQHF; CDR3 DNA: TGTGCCAGCGCTGCGCTCCCTTCGGGGCCCCAGCATTTT
V gene: TRBV29-1; clone size: few; D gene: .; J gene: TRBJ2-3; CDR3 protein: CSVEPTDTQYF; CDR3 DNA: TGCAGCGTTGAACCCACAGATACGCAGTATTTT
V gene: TRBV29-1; clone size: few; D gene: TRBD1; J gene: TRBJ2-3; CDR3 protein: CSAPQGASTDTQYF; CDR3 DNA: TGCAGCGCCCCACAGGGGGCGAGCACAGATACGCAGTATTTT
V gene: TRBV2; clone size: .; D gene: TRBD1; J gene: TRBJ2-3; CDR3 protein: CASRARTGAGGDTQYF; CDR3 DNA: TGTGCCAGCAGAGCCCGGACAGGGGCCGGGGGGGATACGCAGTATTTT
V gene: TRBV7-9; clone size: once; D gene: .; J gene: TRBJ2-7; CDR3 protein: CASSSWDGTSYEQYF; CDR3 DNA: TGTGCCAGCAGTTCATGGGACGGGACATCCTACGAGCAGTACTTC
V gene: TRBV30; clone size: .; D gene: .; J gene: TRBJ2-1; CDR3 protein: CAWEEGLHYNEQFF; CDR3 DNA: TGTGCCTGGGAGGAGGGACTGCATTACAATGAGCAGTTCTTC
V gene: TRBV30; clone size: .; D gene: .; J gene: TRBJ2-7; CDR3 protein: CAWSGGRGEQYF; CDR3 DNA: TGTGCCTGGAGTGGGGGACGGGGGGAGCAGTACTTC
V gene: TRBV28; clone size: .; D gene: .; J gene: TRBJ2-7; CDR3 protein: CASTQNYEQYF; CDR3 DNA: TGTGCCAGCACCCAAAACTACGAGCAGTACTTC
V gene: TRBV29-1; clone size: .; D gene: .; J gene: TRBJ2-4; CDR3 protein: CSVEDPRRSKNIQYF; CDR3 DNA: TGCAGCGTTGAAGACCCCCGGAGGTCCAAAAACATTCAGTACTTC
V gene: TRBV5-1; clone size: .; D gene: .; J gene: TRBJ1-2; CDR3 protein: CASSQSTGINYGYTF; CDR3 DNA: TGCGCCAGCAGCCAGTCTACAGGGATTAACTATGGCTACACCTTC
V gene: TRBV30; clone size: few; D gene: .; J gene: TRBJ2-5; CDR3 protein: CASALKETQYF; CDR3 DNA: TGTGCCTCGGCCCTGAAAGAGACCCAGTACTTC
V gene: TRBV11-3; clone size: .; D gene: TRBD1; J gene: TRBJ2-7; CDR3 protein: CASSLLRRDSPYF; CDR3 DNA: TGTGCCAGCAGCTTACTCCGCCGGGACAGTCCGTACTTC